The clone carrying this TCR beta chain was counted between two and nine times. Its antigen is not identified. MiXCR was run by TCRdb on the RT-PCR reads, yielding one entry per CDR3 protein. The data contain approximately 490,000 distinct CDR3 sequences, 6% to 9% of them singletons. This sample was included in a study of response to subunit inactivated influenza vaccine. The CDR3 has 13 residues. V lost 4 bases, J lost 4 bases, and 13 bases lay in between. Germline CDR1 GTSNPN, CDR2 SVGIG (reference sequence). Study-level results: Every seasonal influenza vaccination brings in few new T cells, the authors suggested.

Source: PBMCs from blood, taken approximately 25 months after vaccination. This TCR was sampled from a man in his fifties or sixties who received an inactivated influenza vaccine. The chain carries TRBV30 and TRBJ1-1; tentatively, D is TRBD1 (6 bases). DNA of the CDR3: TGTGCCTGGAAGTTTCAGGGGCCCACTGAAGCTTTCTTT. It specifies CAWKFQGPTEAFF.